The rows below give T cell receptor beta chains drawn from one sample of a study of OX40 agonist ivuxolimab in advanced cancers. The data were produced by immunoSEQ multiplex PCR, yet TCRdb's version contains in-frame clones alone and is incomplete. The sample shows 60,000 to 65,000 clones, roughly 90% of them seen only once. This material consisted of CD4+ or CD8+ T cells sorted from blood, taken in a trial of the OX40 agonist ivuxolimab. These receptors originate from an adult with an advanced solid tumor such as melanoma, head and neck, liver or kidney cancer. Both conserved end residues are part of each CDR3. D genes are given only for firm matches. For some rows the clone size is stated as once, few or many, or as a class when expanded; others skip it.

V gene,clone size,D gene,J gene,CDR3 protein,CDR3 DNA
TRBV11-2,-,-,TRBJ2-3,CASSLEYGGTDTQYF,TGTGCCAGCAGCTTAGAGTACGGGGGCACAGATACGCAGTATTTT
TRBV7-6,once,-,TRBJ1-1,CASNSVGSAEAFF,TGTGCCAGCAACTCCGTGGGGTCAGCTGAAGCTTTCTTT
TRBV19,-,-,TRBJ1-1,CASSVQGWRAEAFF,TGTGCCAGTAGTGTCCAGGGGTGGAGGGCTGAAGCTTTCTTT
TRBV19,-,-,TRBJ1-4,CASNPRSNGEKLFF,TGTGCCAGTAATCCAAGGTCAAATGGTGAAAAACTGTTTTTT
TRBV19,-,-,TRBJ2-1,CASSLRRSSYNEQFF,TGTGCCAGTAGCCTCCGAAGGAGCTCCTACAATGAGCAGTTCTTC
TRBV7-9,-,TRBD1,TRBJ1-1,CASSPTGVTEAFF,TGTGCCAGCAGCCCGACAGGGGTGACTGAAGCTTTCTTT
TRBV5-4,-,TRBD1,TRBJ2-7,CASSLDRGPYEQYF,TGTGCCAGCAGCTTAGACAGGGGGCCCTACGAGCAGTACTTC
TRBV5-1,-,-,TRBJ2-1,CASSLFPTYNEQFF,TGCGCCAGCAGCTTGTTTCCCACTTACAATGAGCAGTTCTTC
TRBV4-1,-,-,TRBJ2-1,CASSLPGPYNEQFF,TGCGCCAGCAGCTTACCGGGACCCTACAATGAGCAGTTCTTC
TRBV6-5,once,-,TRBJ1-2,CASWLNYGYTF,TGTGCCAGCTGGCTAAACTATGGCTACACCTTC
TRBV2,-,-,TRBJ2-3,CASSEARGQLGYTQYF,TGTGCCAGCAGTGAAGCACGAGGGCAACTGGGATATACGCAGTATTTT